The 30 T cell receptor beta chains reported below all come from one sample, sequenced in a study of cytomegalovirus exposure and HLA in healthy donors. 60 Vbeta and 13 Jbeta primers were used in PCR. Assay used: immunoSEQ multiplex PCR; TCRdb lists only in-frame clones, some missing. The table records 60,000 to 75,000 clones, around 73% of them present only once. The sample consisted of PBMCs. The source of these receptors is a man in his fifties or sixties in good health and CMV-seronegative.

The chain carries TRBV27 and TRBJ2-7; 8 bases are a match to TRBD2. Unmatched junction bases numbered 11, after V lost 5 bases and J lost 5 bases. The CDR3 runs to 15 residues. Looked up from germline, CDR1 is MNHEY and CDR2 is SMNVEV (reference sequence). The chain's CDR3 is CASSPRRGGLHEQYF. The CDR3 DNA is TGTGCCAGCAGTCCCAGACGGGGGGGCCTACACGAGCAGTACTTC.

The chain is built from TRBV2 and TRBJ1-3; no firm D call. CDR1 SNHLY and CDR2 FYNNEI come from the germline V gene. With 2 bases removed from V and 0 bases from J, the gap between germline ends came to 8 bases. This CDR3 is built from 15 residues. The CDR3 coding sequence is TGTGCCAGCAGTGAAACTTCTTACTCTGGAAACACCATATATTTT. Translating gives CASSETSYSGNTIYF.

The V gene is TRBV14, the J gene TRBJ1-2; weak D call: TRBD1 (6 bases). The germline V and J ends were trimmed by 3 bases and 7 bases, with 15 bases remaining between them. Germline V lookup: CDR1 SGHDN, CDR2 FVKESK. The CDR3 is 14 residues long. CDR3 nucleotide sequence: TGTGCCAGCAGCCATGGGACACCTTATGGTGGCTACACCTTC. Its protein product is CASSHGTPYGGYTF.

The chain joins TRBV19 to TRBJ1-5; weak D call: TRBD1 (6 bases). The germline V gene encodes CDR1 LNHDA and CDR2 SQIVND (reference sequence). V lost 11 bases and J 5 bases, leaving 19 bases between the germline ends. This CDR3 region has 14 residues. The CDR3 DNA follows: TGTGCCGCAGACAGGACCCTTGGCGATCAGCCCCAGCATTTT. Amino acid sequence: CAADRTLGDQPQHF.

This clone was detected once. The chain recombines TRBV9 with TRBJ2-1; 8 bases agree with TRBD2. In germline, CDR1 is SGDLS, CDR2 YYNGEE. With 3 bases clipped from V and 0 bases from J, the junction kept 8 bases outside the gene matches. The CDR3 has 17 residues. CDR3 residues: CASSASRAGGSYNEQFF. CDR3 nucleotides: TGTGCCAGCAGCGCTTCCCGGGCGGGAGGCTCCTACAATGAGCAGTTCTTC.

The CDR3 DNA reads TGTGCCAGCAGCCCTGACCCAAACGAGGCCGAGCAGTACTTC. Residues: CASSPDPNEAEQYF. This chain links TRBV7-6 with TRBJ2-7; D is unclear. The V end was cut by 5 bases, the J end by 6 bases, with 17 bases between. CDR3 length equals 14 residues. Germline CDR1 is SGHVS and CDR2 is FNYEAQ.

The chain couples TRBV2 to TRBJ2-4; 9 bases line up with TRBD2. From germline, CDR1 is SNHLY and CDR2 FYNNEI. V was pared by 1 base and J by 16 bases, with 11 bases of the junction left unmatched. CDR3 length: 14 residues. Here the CDR3 DNA reads TGTGCCAGCAGTGAAGGAGGGTCCGGAGCGGGGGGTTACTTC. Amino acids: CASSEGGSGAGGYF.

This chain links TRBV27 with TRBJ1-4, with D unresolved. The CDR3 consists of 15 residues. The germline V gene has CDR1 MNHEY and CDR2 SMNVEV (reference sequence). V lost 3 bases, J lost 0 bases, and 8 bases lay in between. The CDR3 coding sequence is TGTGCCAGCAGTTTCCCGTTAGCAACTAATGAAAAACTGTTTTTT. Encoded protein: CASSFPLATNEKLFF.

The rearrangement joins TRBV5-1 to TRBJ1-3; weak D call: TRBD1 (6 bases). The germline V gene has CDR1 SGHRS and CDR2 YFSETQ. The V gene lost 4 bases and the J gene lost 2 bases, with 16 bases spanning the gap. The CDR3 runs 16 residues. The CDR3, as DNA: TGCGCCAGCAGCCCGGCAGGGGTAGAGGCTGGAAACACCATATATTTT. Protein sequence: CASSPAGVEAGNTIYF. Supplemented by reference TRBV5-1 and TRBJ1-3, the full variable domain reads KAGVTQTPRYLIKTRGQQVTLSCSPISGHRSVSWYQQTPGQGLQFLFEYFSETQRNKGNFPGRFSGRQFSNSRSEMNVSTLELGDSALYLCASSPAGVEAGNTIYFGEGSWLTVV.

The V gene is TRBV18, the J gene TRBJ1-2; TRBD1 is a possible D gene (6 bases). The V gene lost 6 bases and the J gene lost 5 bases, with 16 bases spanning the gap. The CDR3 spans 14 residues. Germline loops: CDR1 KGHSH, CDR2 LQKENI. The CDR3 region has the DNA TGTGCCAGCTCCCGGGGGGCTTCGGGGTATGGCTACACCTTC. It translates to CASSRGASGYGYTF.

This clone was observed a single time. The chain couples TRBV7-2 to TRBJ2-7; 8 bases match TRBD2. The V gene end was trimmed by 7 bases and the J gene end by 2 bases; junction bases not matched to a gene: 7. The CDR3 runs to 14 residues. Germline V gene data show CDR1 as SGHTA and CDR2 as FQGNSA. Here the CDR3 reads CASTAGGIAYEQYF. The DNA for the CDR3 is TGTGCCAGCACCGCGGGGGGAATTGCCTACGAGCAGTACTTC.

The CDR3 here is CASSLGQGVGQPQHF. The CDR3 DNA sequence: TGTGCCAGTAGTCTGGGACAGGGCGTGGGTCAGCCCCAGCATTTT. The rearrangement uses TRBV19 and TRBJ1-5, with 9 bases that match TRBD1. CDR1 is LNHDA and CDR2 is SQIVND in the germline V gene (reference sequence). The J segment lost 6 bases and the V segment lost 5 bases, leaving 8 bases of the junction unmatched. This CDR3 region has 15 residues.

V gene TRBV6-1 combines with J gene TRBJ1-2; 9 positions agree with TRBD1. In germline, CDR1 is MNHNS, CDR2 SASEGT. Trimming removed 7 bases from V and 7 bases from J; junction bases left unmatched: 4. This CDR3 has 12 residues. Written as DNA, the CDR3 is TGTGCCAGCACACAGGGGGCGCGTGGCTACACCTTC. This encodes CASTQGARGYTF.

The chain couples TRBV30 to TRBJ2-2; D may be TRBD1 (5 bases). This CDR3 comprises 15 residues. V was trimmed by 0 bases and J by 7 bases, leaving 15 bases between them. Germline CDR1 reads GTSNPN; CDR2 reads SVGIG (reference sequence). The CDR3 coding sequence is TGTGCCTGGAGTGTACTCCCAGGGAAGGACGGGGAGCTGTTTTTT. Translation: CAWSVLPGKDGELFF.

In this sample, this clone turned up once. The rearrangement uses TRBV23-1 and TRBJ2-7, with D perhaps matching TRBD1 (6 bases). TRBV23-1 is recorded as an ORF, its role being uncertain. The V end was cut by 6 bases, the J end by 7 bases, with 22 bases between. The CDR3 loop spans 15 amino acids. CDR3 region: CASSRKPALTGEQYF. CDR3 nucleotides: TGCGCCAGCAGCCGGAAGCCGGCGTTAACAGGGGAGCAGTACTTC.

This clone was counted between two and nine times. The rearrangement links TRBV6-1 to TRBJ2-7; D is possibly TRBD1 (5 bases). This CDR3 has 16 residues. The ends were cut back, 2 bases at V and 2 bases at J, with 16 bases in the middle. The germline CDR1 and CDR2 sequences are MNHNS and SASEGT. The CDR3 DNA reads as TGTGCCAGCAGTGAAAGGGGCCTCTTCACCGCCTACGAGCAGTACTTC. This encodes CASSERGLFTAYEQYF.

The CDR3 DNA follows: TGTGCCAGCAGCTTTATCCGGGGAACCTACAATGAGCAGTTCTTC. It codes for CASSFIRGTYNEQFF. The chain employs TRBV7-3 and TRBJ2-1; possible D gene TRBD2, 5 bases. V was cut by 3 bases and J by 2 bases, with 11 bases left in between. The CDR3 totals 15 residues. Germline V gene lookup returns CDR1 SGHTA and CDR2 FQGTGA. Supplemented by reference TRBV7-3 and TRBJ2-1, the full variable domain reads GAGVSQTPSNKVTEKGKYVELRCDPISGHTALYWYRQSLGQGPEFLIYFQGTGAADDSGLPNDRFFAVRPEGSVSTLKIQRTERGDSAVYLCASSFIRGTYNEQFFGPGTRLTVL.

The chain joins TRBV5-6 to TRBJ1-3; D gene ambiguous. The CDR3 loop spans 18 amino acids. The V gene's germline CDR1 is SGHDT and CDR2 YYEEEE. The ends were cut back, 0 bases at V and 0 bases at J, with 16 bases in the middle. CDR3 amino acids: CASSLGGGTTISGNTIYF. The CDR3 DNA is TGTGCCAGCAGCTTGGGAGGAGGCACCACTATCTCTGGAAACACCATATATTTT.

The chain has TRBV2 and TRBJ2-4, with D perhaps TRBD1 (8 bases). The germline V gene encodes CDR1 SNHLY and CDR2 FYNNEI. V lost 6 bases and J lost 1, with 16 bases in between. This CDR3 comprises 16 residues. Written as DNA, the CDR3 is TGTGCCAGCAGGGCACAGGGGGGGTGGGCCAAAAACATTCAGTACTTC. This gives the protein CASRAQGGWAKNIQYF.

This clone appeared a single time. The rearrangement uses TRBV10-3 and TRBJ1-2; D might be TRBD1 (5 bases). Germline CDR1 and CDR2: ENHRY and SYGVKD. V was trimmed by 7 bases and J by 6 bases, leaving 15 bases between them. The CDR3 runs to 13 residues. Here the CDR3 DNA reads TGTGCCATCACCCAGCCAGGGTTGGATGGCTACACCTTC. This encodes CAITQPGLDGYTF.

The chain recombines TRBV7-8 with TRBJ2-3; 9 nucleotides match TRBD1. This CDR3 spans 15 amino acids. Germline V gene sequence: CDR1 SGHVS, CDR2 FQNEAQ. The junction had 11 bases not matched to a gene; V was cut back by 7 bases and J by 6 bases. The CDR3 nucleotides read TGTGCCAGCATCAGACAGGGGGGGATTTGGGATACGCAGTATTTT. It encodes CASIRQGGIWDTQYF.

The chain carries TRBV5-1 and TRBJ2-2; 8 nucleotides align to TRBD2. V was pared by 4 bases and J by 5 bases, with 7 bases of the junction left unmatched. This CDR3 is 15 amino acids long. The germline V gene encodes CDR1 SGHRS and CDR2 YFSETQ. CDR3 sequence: CASSPSGGPTGELFF. In DNA, the CDR3 is TGCGCCAGCAGCCCGAGCGGGGGCCCGACCGGGGAGCTGTTTTTT.

This clone was seen only once. The gene calls are TRBV2 and TRBJ2-2, with D possibly matching TRBD2 (7 bases). The V and J ends lost 7 bases and 7 bases respectively, with 13 bases between them. The CDR3 sequence is 13 residues long. From germline, CDR1 is SNHLY and CDR2 FYNNEI. CDR3: CASNRGAGGELFF. The CDR3 bases are TGTGCCAGCAATCGGGGGGCCGGCGGGGAGCTGTTTTTT.

Concerning this clone: Sequence at one end of the junction differs from germline and may be a read error. The chain combines TRBV7-9 with TRBJ2-1, with D perhaps matching TRBD1 (5 bases). CDR3 length: 16 amino acids. Germline V gene sequence: CDR1 SEHNR, CDR2 FQNEAQ (reference sequence). The chain's CDR3 is CSSSFLSPLQGGEQFF. In DNA, the CDR3 is TGTTCCAGCAGCTTTTTATCCCCCCTGCAGGGTGGAGAGCAGTTCTTC.

V usage is TRBV5-3 and J usage is TRBJ1-2; 8 positions match TRBD1. Being an ORF, TRBV5-3 has a function that is uncertain. Germline trimming cut 6 bases from V and 5 bases from J; bases unmatched to any gene: 9. The CDR3 contains 14 residues. CDR3 sequence reads: CARMGDRYRYGYTF. In DNA, the CDR3 is TGTGCCAGAATGGGGGACAGGTATCGATATGGCTACACCTTC.

The rearrangement uses TRBV7-9 and TRBJ1-1; D remains unclear. Germline V gene data show CDR1 as SEHNR and CDR2 as FQNEAQ (reference sequence). CDR3 length: 16 amino acids. Trimming shortened V by 5 bases and J by 3 bases, and 19 bases separated the two germline ends. The CDR3 here is CASSPWPLGGYTEAFF. The CDR3 DNA follows: TGTGCCAGCAGCCCCTGGCCCCTTGGCGGTTACACTGAAGCTTTCTTT.

In this sample, this clone turned up once. The rearrangement uses TRBV7-6 and TRBJ2-1; 11 nucleotides align to TRBD2. The length of the CDR3 is 18 residues. J lost 1 base, V lost 2 bases, and 7 bases had no gene match. Germline V gives CDR1 SGHVS, CDR2 FNYEAQ. This CDR3 is CASSLLAGGPRSYNEQFF. The DNA for the CDR3 is TGTGCCAGCAGCTTACTAGCGGGGGGCCCACGTTCCTACAATGAGCAGTTCTTC.

The rearrangement uses TRBV5-6 and TRBJ2-1; 10 nucleotides agree with TRBD2. V was pared by 0 bases and J by 6 bases, with 3 bases of the junction left unmatched. The CDR3 runs to 15 residues. Germline-derived CDR1 and CDR2 are SGHDT and YYEEEE. This chain's CDR3 is CASSLGSGGFNEQFF. The CDR3 DNA is TGTGCCAGCAGCTTGGGTAGCGGGGGGTTCAATGAGCAGTTCTTC.

The gene calls are TRBV7-3 and TRBJ2-3; D gene ambiguous. V was trimmed by 3 bases and J by 2 bases, leaving 12 bases between them. The CDR3 is made up of 15 amino acids. Germline lookup yields CDR1 SGHTA and CDR2 FQGTGA. The DNA of the CDR3 is TGTGCCAGCAGCTTGTCCCTTCACATCACAGATACGCAGTATTTT. Protein: CASSLSLHITDTQYF.

Details on this clone: The sample contains more than one DNA sequence encoding this CDR3. The gene calls are TRBV9 and TRBJ1-5; D is uncertain. From germline, CDR1 is SGDLS and CDR2 YYNGEE. The CDR3 consists of 15 residues. Trimming removed 2 bases at V and 1 base at J, with 10 bases between. The CDR3 spells CASSVAGGSNQPQHF. The CDR3 region has the DNA TGTGCCAGCAGCGTGGCAGGTGGGAGCAATCAGCCCCAGCATTTT.